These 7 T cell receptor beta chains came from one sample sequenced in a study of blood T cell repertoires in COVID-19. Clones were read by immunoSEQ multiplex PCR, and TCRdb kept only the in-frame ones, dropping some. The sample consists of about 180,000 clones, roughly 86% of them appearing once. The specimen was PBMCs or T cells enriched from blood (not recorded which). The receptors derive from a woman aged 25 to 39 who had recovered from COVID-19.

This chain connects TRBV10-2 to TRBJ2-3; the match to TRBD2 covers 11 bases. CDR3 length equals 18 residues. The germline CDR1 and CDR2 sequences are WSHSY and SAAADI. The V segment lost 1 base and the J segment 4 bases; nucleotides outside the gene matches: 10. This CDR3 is CASSELGVLAGVPDTQYF. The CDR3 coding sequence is TGCGCCAGCAGTGAGTTGGGGGTACTAGCGGGAGTCCCAGATACGCAGTATTTT.

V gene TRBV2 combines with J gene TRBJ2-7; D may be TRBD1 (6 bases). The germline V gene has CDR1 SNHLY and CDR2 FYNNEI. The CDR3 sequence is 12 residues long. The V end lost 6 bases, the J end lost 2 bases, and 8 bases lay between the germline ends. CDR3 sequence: CASRDRTYEQYF. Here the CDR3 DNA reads TGTGCCAGCAGAGACAGGACCTACGAGCAGTACTTC.

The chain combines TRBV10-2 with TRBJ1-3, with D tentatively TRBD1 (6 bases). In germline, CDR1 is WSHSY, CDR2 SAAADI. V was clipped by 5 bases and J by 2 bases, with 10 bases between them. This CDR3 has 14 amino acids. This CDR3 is CASSIDRTGNTIYF. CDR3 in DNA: TGCGCCAGCAGTATCGACAGGACTGGAAACACCATATATTTT.

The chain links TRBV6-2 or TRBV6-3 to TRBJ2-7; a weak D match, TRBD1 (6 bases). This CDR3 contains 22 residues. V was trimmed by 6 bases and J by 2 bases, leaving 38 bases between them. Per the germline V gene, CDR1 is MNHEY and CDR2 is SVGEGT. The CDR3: CASSLGTPISLGRDRIAYEQYF. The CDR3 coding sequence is TGTGCCAGCAGCCTCGGGACGCCCATTTCCCTCGGACGAGACAGGATTGCCTACGAGCAGTACTTC.

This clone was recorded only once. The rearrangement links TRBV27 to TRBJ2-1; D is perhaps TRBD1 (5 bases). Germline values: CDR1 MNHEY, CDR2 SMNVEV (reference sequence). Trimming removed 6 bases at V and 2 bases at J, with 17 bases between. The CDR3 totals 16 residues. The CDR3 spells CASSPDSPLTYNEQFF. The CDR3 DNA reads TGTGCCAGCAGCCCAGACAGCCCCCTCACCTACAATGAGCAGTTCTTC.

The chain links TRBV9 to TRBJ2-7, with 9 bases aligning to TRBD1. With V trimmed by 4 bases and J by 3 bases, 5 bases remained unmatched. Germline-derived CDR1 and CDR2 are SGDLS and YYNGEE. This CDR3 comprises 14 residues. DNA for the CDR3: TGTGCCAGCAGCTCGGGACAGGGCAACTACGAGCAGTACTTC. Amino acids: CASSSGQGNYEQYF.

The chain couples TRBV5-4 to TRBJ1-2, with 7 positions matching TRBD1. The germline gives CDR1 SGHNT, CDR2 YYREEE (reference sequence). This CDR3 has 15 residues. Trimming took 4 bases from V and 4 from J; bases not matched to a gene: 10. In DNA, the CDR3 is TGTGCCAGCAGCGCACTACAGGGGTCGGGCTATGGCTACACCTTC. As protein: CASSALQGSGYGYTF.